The 24 T cell receptor beta chains below all came from one sample that was sequenced in a study of sequential checkpoint blockade in melanoma. Treatment in this sample: randomized to nivolumab then ipilimumab (arm A) or the reverse (arm B). Using immunoSEQ multiplex PCR, the repertoire was profiled, and TCRdb retains in-frame clones only, with some absent. Of roughly 11,000 clones in the sample, roughly 73% were seen once. The sequenced sample was CD8+ T cells sorted from blood (inferred from file names), obtained from a patient given nivolumab and ipilimumab in sequence. These receptors were obtained from a human donor with melanoma.

The chain has TRBV7-9 and TRBJ1-5, with 7 bases aligning to TRBD1. Germline CDR1 SEHNR, CDR2 FQNEAQ (reference sequence). CDR3 length: 17 amino acids. J lost 2 bases, V lost 5 bases, and 12 bases had no gene match. In DNA, the CDR3 is TGTGCCAGCAGCAACAATCCGGGGGACAGCCGCAATCAGCCCCAGCATTTT. It specifies CASSNNPGDSRNQPQHF.

The V and J genes are TRBV7-9 and TRBJ2-7; D unclear. The CDR3 runs 10 residues. The germline gives CDR1 SEHNR, CDR2 FQNEAQ (reference sequence). V lost 9 bases to trimming and J lost 3 bases, with 6 bases between them. Here the CDR3 reads CARPSYEQYF. CDR3 nucleotides: TGTGCCAGACCCAGCTACGAGCAGTACTTC.

This clone was picked up one time. In DNA, the CDR3 is TGCAGCGTTGAACTAGCGGGAGGGTACGAGCAGTACTTC. Residues: CSVELAGGYEQYF. The chain couples TRBV29-1 to TRBJ2-7; 12 nucleotides line up with TRBD2. Trimming at V came to 2 bases and at J to 4 bases, leaving 0 bases not matched to a gene. Germline V gene sequence: CDR1 SQVTM, CDR2 ANQGSEA. This CDR3 contains 13 residues.

The V gene is TRBV28, the J gene TRBJ1-1; 7 bases are shared with TRBD1. The germline gives CDR1 MDHEN, CDR2 SYDVKM. The length of the CDR3 is 14 residues. The J segment lost 8 bases and the V segment lost 4 bases, leaving 10 bases of the junction unmatched. CDR3 in DNA: TGTGCCAGCAGTTGGACATCGGACAGGAGGGAAGCTTTCTTT. Its translation: CASSWTSDRREAFF. Complete variable domain (other parts from reference TRBV28 and TRBJ1-1): DVKVTQSSRYLVKRTGEKVFLECVQDMDHENMFWYRQDPGLGLRLIYFSYDVKMKEKGDIPEGYSVSREKKERFSLILESASTNQTSMYLCASSWTSDRREAFFGQGTRLTVV.

This clone appeared a few times. V usage is TRBV19 and J usage is TRBJ1-2; TRBD1 is a possible D gene (5 bases). The CDR3 totals 16 residues. Trimming stripped 5 bases from V and 0 bases from J, with 16 bases between. From germline, CDR1 is LNHDA and CDR2 SQIVND (reference sequence). This CDR3 is CASSASQGTSNYGYTF. The CDR3 region has the DNA TGTGCCAGTAGTGCATCCCAGGGCACTTCTAACTATGGCTACACCTTC. The variable domain in full, completed from reference TRBV19 and TRBJ1-2, reads DGGITQSPKYLFRKEGQNVTLSCEQNLNHDAMYWYRQDPGQGLRLIYYSQIVNDFQKGDIAEGYSVSREKKESFPLTVTSAQKNPTAFYLCASSASQGTSNYGYTFGSGTRLTVV.

The chain carries TRBV28 and TRBJ2-3; 8 bases are a match to TRBD2. This CDR3 spans 18 amino acids. V was pared by 7 bases and J by 6 bases, with 21 bases of the junction left unmatched. CDR1 and CDR2 from the germline V gene are MDHEN and SYDVKM. CDR3: CASNPQGRGVAGLDTQYF. CDR3 DNA: TGTGCCAGCAATCCTCAGGGGCGGGGGGTTGCGGGATTGGATACGCAGTATTTT.

This chain uses TRBV4-1 with TRBJ2-1; 13 bases match TRBD2. CDR1 is MGHRA and CDR2 is YSYEKL in the germline V gene. V dropped 6 bases and J dropped 5; count of bases not matched to a gene: 10. The CDR3 extends over 17 amino acids. Here the CDR3 reads CASSRNPGTSGDNEQFF. The CDR3 DNA reads TGCGCCAGCAGTCGAAACCCCGGGACTAGCGGGGACAATGAGCAGTTCTTC.

The chain has TRBV19 and TRBJ2-1; TRBD1 might be the D (5 bases). The ends were cut back, 3 bases at V and 2 bases at J, with 11 bases in the middle. The CDR3 covers 15 residues. In germline, CDR1 is LNHDA, CDR2 SQIVND (reference sequence). CDR3 bases: TGTGCCAGTAGTATTGGCCAGGGCCCCTACAATGAGCAGTTCTTC. This translates into CASSIGQGPYNEQFF.

This clone was seen a single time. The rearrangement uses TRBV16 and TRBJ2-7; D ambiguous. Between the trimmed V and J ends, which lost 4 bases and 4 bases, there was a span of 5 bases. Germline CDR1 is KGHSY and CDR2 is FQNENV. The CDR3 extends over 11 amino acids. CDR3 protein: CASSPHYEQYF. The CDR3 bases are TGTGCCAGCAGCCCCCATTACGAGCAGTACTTC.

The chain recombines TRBV21-1 with TRBJ1-5; the table's TRBD1 call for D was not verified on the DNA. TRBV21-1 is marked as a pseudogene. This CDR3 region has 15 residues. This CDR3 reads CASSKLRGVDQPQHF. The CDR3 coding sequence is TGTGCCAGCAGCAAATTAAGGGGCGTGGATCAGCCCCAGCATTTT.

The chain has TRBV5-1 and TRBJ1-1; 8 bases align to TRBD1. The V gene end was trimmed by 4 bases and the J gene end by 2 bases; junction bases not matched to a gene: 4. This CDR3 is 14 amino acids long. The germline gives CDR1 SGHRS, CDR2 YFSETQ. The CDR3 region is CASSRGQGNTEAFF. The CDR3 DNA is TGCGCCAGCAGCCGTGGACAGGGAAACACTGAAGCTTTCTTT.

The chain uses TRBV29-1 and TRBJ2-7; D possibly corresponds to TRBD1 (6 bases). The ends were cut back, 4 bases at V and 4 bases at J, with 17 bases in the middle. There are 14 residues in the CDR3. The germline V gene has CDR1 SQVTM and CDR2 ANQGSEA. CDR3: CSVAEGQFIYEQYF. CDR3 nucleotide sequence: TGCAGCGTTGCGGAAGGACAGTTCATTTACGAGCAGTACTTC.

V gene TRBV5-1 combines with J gene TRBJ2-7; 7 bases are a match to TRBD1. The CDR3 spans 13 residues. Germline V gene lookup returns CDR1 SGHRS and CDR2 YFSETQ. J gave up 3 bases and V 5 bases, and 5 bases lay outside the gene matches. The CDR3 sequence is CASRRDSRYEQYF. The CDR3 DNA follows: TGCGCCAGCAGAAGGGACAGTCGCTACGAGCAGTACTTC.

The chain links TRBV6-6 to TRBJ2-2; 8 bases fit TRBD2. J was trimmed by 4 bases and V by 7 bases; bases with no gene match: 8. Germline-derived CDR1 and CDR2 are MNHNY and SVGAGI (reference sequence). CDR3 length equals 15 residues. This CDR3 reads CASKPGGPGTGELFF. Here the CDR3 DNA reads TGTGCCAGCAAACCGGGAGGGCCGGGCACCGGGGAGCTGTTTTTT.

V is TRBV13 and J is TRBJ2-1; D is possibly TRBD1 (6 bases). Germline lookup yields CDR1 PRHDT and CDR2 FYEKMQ (reference sequence). V was shortened by 5 bases and J by 5 bases, with 10 bases between the two germline ends. This CDR3 is 13 amino acids long. The CDR3 loop reads CASSPRDNNEQFF. The CDR3 region has the DNA TGTGCCAGCAGCCCTCGGGACAACAATGAGCAGTTCTTC. Looking up the rest from reference TRBV13 and TRBJ2-1 gives the full variable domain: AAGVIQSPRHLIKEKRETATLKCYPIPRHDTVYWYQQGPGQDPQFLISFYEKMQSDKGSIPDRFSAQQFSDYHSELNMSSLELGDSALYFCASSPRDNNEQFFGPGTRLTVL.

V gene TRBV27 combines with J gene TRBJ2-2; D might be TRBD2 (5 bases). There are 13 residues in the CDR3. Trimming pared 4 bases from V and 4 bases from J, leaving 7 bases between. The V gene's germline CDR1 is MNHEY and CDR2 SMNVEV (reference sequence). The CDR3 loop is CASSSGSTGELFF. As DNA, the CDR3 is TGTGCCAGCAGTTCTGGGAGCACCGGGGAGCTGTTTTTT.

The gene calls are TRBV29-1 and TRBJ2-5; no clear D. Germline V gene lookup returns CDR1 SQVTM and CDR2 ANQGSEA. The CDR3 runs to 13 residues. V shed 5 bases and J shed 0 bases, with 10 bases lying between them. The DNA of the CDR3 is TGCAGCGTTCGGGTGGCGAACCAAGAGACCCAGTACTTC. Protein sequence: CSVRVANQETQYF.

The chain carries TRBV7-9 and TRBJ2-7; TRBD1 matches at 11 bases. The V segment lost 5 bases and the J segment 2 bases; nucleotides outside the gene matches: 11. The CDR3 has 17 amino acids. Germline CDR1 reads SEHNR; CDR2 reads FQNEAQ (reference sequence). The CDR3 coding sequence is TGTGCCAGCAGCGCCGGACCCGGGACAGGGGGAACCTACGAGCAGTACTTC. It translates to CASSAGPGTGGTYEQYF.

The CDR3 DNA follows: TGTGCCAGCAGTTTCGCTGAGTACTCCTACGAGCAGTACTTC. Translated: CASSFAEYSYEQYF. This chain uses TRBV28 with TRBJ2-7; no reliable D call. The CDR3 is 14 residues long. Germline-derived CDR1 and CDR2 are MDHEN and SYDVKM. With 3 bases removed from V and 0 bases from J, the gap between germline ends came to 9 bases. Together with reference TRBV28 and TRBJ2-7, the CDR3 gives the full variable domain: DVKVTQSSRYLVKRTGEKVFLECVQDMDHENMFWYRQDPGLGLRLIYFSYDVKMKEKGDIPEGYSVSREKKERFSLILESASTNQTSMYLCASSFAEYSYEQYFGPGTRLTVT.

V and J are TRBV27 and TRBJ2-1; maybe TRBD1 (6 bases). The CDR3 contains 14 residues. V was shortened by 3 bases and J by 4 bases, with 10 bases between the two germline ends. Germline CDR1 reads MNHEY; CDR2 reads SMNVEV (reference sequence). This CDR3 reads CASSFEGEYNEQFF. CDR3 coding DNA: TGTGCCAGCAGTTTCGAGGGGGAATACAATGAGCAGTTCTTC.

The chain carries TRBV11-2 and TRBJ2-1, with TRBD2 matching over 9 bases. Per germline, CDR1 SGHAT and CDR2 FQNNGV. The CDR3 covers 16 residues. V dropped 5 bases and J dropped 7; count of bases not matched to a gene: 12. In DNA form, the CDR3 reads TGTGCCAGCAGCGCCTCCTTAGCGGGAGCCATTAATGAGCAGTTCTTC. Protein product: CASSASLAGAINEQFF.

The V call is TRBV7-9, the J call TRBJ2-1; possibly TRBD1 for D (6 bases). The germline V and J ends were trimmed by 5 bases and 7 bases, with 24 bases remaining between them. There are 17 residues in the CDR3. CDR1 is SEHNR, CDR2 FQNEAQ, per germline (reference sequence). The CDR3 is CASSPLPPHRVRNEQFF. Here the CDR3 DNA reads TGTGCCAGCAGCCCCCTGCCCCCCCACAGGGTTAGGAATGAGCAGTTCTTC. Full variable domain (outside the CDR3, taken from reference TRBV7-9 and TRBJ2-1): DTGVSQNPRHKITKRGQNVTFRCDPISEHNRLYWYRQTLGQGPEFLTYFQNEAQLEKSRLLSDRFSAERPKGSFSTLEIQRTEQGDSAMYLCASSPLPPHRVRNEQFFGPGTRLTVL.

The rearrangement uses TRBV4-2 and TRBJ2-3; D might be TRBD2 (6 bases). V was clipped by 5 bases and J by 4 bases, with 22 bases between them. Germline V gene sequence: CDR1 LGHNA, CDR2 YNFKEQ. This CDR3 is 17 amino acids long. Here the CDR3 DNA reads TGTGCCAGCAGCTTCAGCCTTCCAGCGGGTCGGGCAGATACGCAGTATTTT. It translates to CASSFSLPAGRADTQYF.

V gene TRBV4-3 combines with J gene TRBJ2-1; TRBD2 matches 11 bases. The CDR3 totals 14 residues. V was pared by 6 bases and J by 5 bases, with 3 bases of the junction left unmatched. Germline loops: CDR1 LGHNA, CDR2 YSLEER. This CDR3 reads CASSIAGGNNEQFF. In nucleotides, the CDR3 is TGCGCCAGCAGTATAGCGGGAGGGAACAATGAGCAGTTCTTC.